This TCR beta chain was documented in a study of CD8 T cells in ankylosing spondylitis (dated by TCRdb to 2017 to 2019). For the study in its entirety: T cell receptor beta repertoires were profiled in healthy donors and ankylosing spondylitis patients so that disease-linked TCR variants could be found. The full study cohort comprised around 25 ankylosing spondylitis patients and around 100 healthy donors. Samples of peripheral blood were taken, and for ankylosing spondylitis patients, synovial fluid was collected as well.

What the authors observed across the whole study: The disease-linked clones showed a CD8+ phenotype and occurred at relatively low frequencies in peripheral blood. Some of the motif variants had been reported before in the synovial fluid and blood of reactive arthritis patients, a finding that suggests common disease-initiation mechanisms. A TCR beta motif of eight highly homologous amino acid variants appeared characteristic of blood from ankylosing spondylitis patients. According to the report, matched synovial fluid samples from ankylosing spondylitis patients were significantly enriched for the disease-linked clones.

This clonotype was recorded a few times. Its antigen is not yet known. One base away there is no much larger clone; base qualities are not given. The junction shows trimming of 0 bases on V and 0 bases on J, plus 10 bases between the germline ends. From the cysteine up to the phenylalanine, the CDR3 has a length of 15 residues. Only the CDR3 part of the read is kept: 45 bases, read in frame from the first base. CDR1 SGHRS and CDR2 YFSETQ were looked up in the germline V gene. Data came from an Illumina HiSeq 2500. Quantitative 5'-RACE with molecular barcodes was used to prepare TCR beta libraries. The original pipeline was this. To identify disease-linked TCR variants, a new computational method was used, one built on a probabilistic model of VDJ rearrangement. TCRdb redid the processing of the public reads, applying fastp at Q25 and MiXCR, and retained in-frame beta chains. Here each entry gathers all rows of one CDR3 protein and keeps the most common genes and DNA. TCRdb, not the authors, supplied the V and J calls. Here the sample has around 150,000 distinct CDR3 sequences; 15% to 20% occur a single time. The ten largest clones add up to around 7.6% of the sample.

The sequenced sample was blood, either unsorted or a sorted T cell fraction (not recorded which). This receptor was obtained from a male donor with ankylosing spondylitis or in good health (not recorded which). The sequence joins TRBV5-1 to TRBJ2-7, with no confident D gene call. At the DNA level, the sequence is TGCGCCAGCAGCTTGGACCAGCCCAACTCCTACGAGCAGTACTTC. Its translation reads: CASSLDQPNSYEQYF. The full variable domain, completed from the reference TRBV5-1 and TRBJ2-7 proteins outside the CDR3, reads KAGVTQTPRYLIKTRGQQVTLSCSPISGHRSVSWYQQTPGQGLQFLFEYFSETQRNKGNFPGRFSGRQFSNSRSEMNVSTLELGDSALYLCASSLDQPNSYEQYFGPGTRLTVT.